The sequence of this TCR beta chain was determined in a study of human T cells and chemical hapten exposure. Looking at the study overall: Upper-back patch tests with 0.01% DPC were read at 6 days. Study-wide points: Compared with pre-sensitization or healthy control sets, expanded TCRs clustered more.

TCRdb used MiXCR to reprocess the RACE reads, holding one entry per CDR3 protein. The data contain 300,000 to 350,000 distinct CDR3 sequences, approximately 6.3% of them seen just once; the ten biggest clones take up roughly 7.9%. From germline, CDR1 is SQVTM and CDR2 ANQGSEA. CDR3 length equals 13 residues. V dropped 6 bases and J dropped 0 bases, with 11 bases sitting between them. In its sample, this clonotype was seen many times. Its target is not known. Time point noted: patch test 1, 2 weeks after DPC sensitization. Treatment here: therapeutic diphenylcyclopropenone sensitization with weekly scalp DPC.

The chain couples TRBV29-1 to TRBJ1-1; weak D call: TRBD1 (6 bases). This sample comprised whole blood, obtained in connection with sensitization to the hapten diphenylcyclopropenone (DPC). This clonotype originated in a young woman with alopecia areata. Some clones in this sample may be carry-over from other donors' samples. CDR3 nucleotide sequence: TGCAGCGTCCAGGACAGTATGAACACTGAAGCTTTCTTT. This codes for CSVQDSMNTEAFF. Full variable domain (remainder filled in from reference TRBV29-1 and TRBJ1-1): SAVISQKPSRDICQRGTSLTIQCQVDSQVTMMFWYRQQPGQSLTLIATANQGSEATYESGFVIDKFPISRPNLTFSTLTVSNMSPEDSSIYLCSVQDSMNTEAFFGQGTRLTVV.